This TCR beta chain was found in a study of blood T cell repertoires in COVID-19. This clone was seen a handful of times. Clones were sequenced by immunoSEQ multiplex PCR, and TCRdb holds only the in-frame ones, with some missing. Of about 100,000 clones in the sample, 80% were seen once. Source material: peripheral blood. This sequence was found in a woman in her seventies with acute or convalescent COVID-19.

DNA for the CDR3: TGCAGCGTTACTAGCGGGGGCACAGATACGCAGTATTTT. This translates into CSVTSGGTDTQYF. This chain uses TRBV29-1 with TRBJ2-3; 10 bases are a match to TRBD2. The germline V gene encodes CDR1 SQVTM and CDR2 ANQGSEA. J lost 1 base, V lost 5 bases, and 0 bases had no gene match. The CDR3 covers 13 residues.